These T cell receptor beta chains were read from a single sample in a study of technical replicates of blood from a handful of donors. This table comes from immunoSEQ multiplex PCR, and its TCRdb copy is limited to in-frame clones, with some not included. The sample has approximately 87,000 clones, approximately 94% seen once. What was sequenced was T cells isolated from PBMCs. The receptors come from a human donor in good health. CDR3s include the opening cysteine and the closing phenylalanine or tryptophan. The D gene is left open where the match is weak.

>TRBD1|TRBJ1-2|TRBV5-3
CARSHTQTGDSIYGYTF
TGTGCCAGAAGCCATACACAGACAGGGGATTCGATCTATGGCTACACCTTC
>.|TRBJ1-1|TRBV29-1
CSVRRMNTEAFF
TGCAGCGTCCGCAGGATGAACACTGAAGCTTTCTTT
>.|TRBJ2-3|TRBV11-3
CASSPSLGEETDTQYF
TGTGCCAGCAGCCCGTCACTAGGGGAGGAGACAGATACGCAGTATTTT
>.|TRBJ2-5|TRBV11-2
CASSLLGQETQYF
TGTGCCAGCAGCTTACTCGGCCAAGAGACCCAGTACTTC
>TRBD1|TRBJ1-1|TRBV7-3
CASSLGTAEAFF
TGTGCCAGCAGCTTAGGGACAGCTGAAGCTTTCTTT
>TRBD2|TRBJ2-5|TRBV14
CASSQDAGLGETQYF
TGTGCCAGCAGCCAAGATGCGGGACTAGGAGAGACCCAGTACTTC
>TRBD1|TRBJ1-2|TRBV5-1
CASSSTGVGGYTF
TGCGCCAGCAGCTCGACAGGGGTGGGTGGCTACACCTTC
>.|TRBJ1-2|TRBV9
CASSGYRVGLGYGYTF
TGTGCCAGCAGCGGATACAGGGTCGGGCTGGGGTATGGCTACACCTTC
>.|TRBJ1-1|TRBV27
CASSLAAQMNTEAFF
TGTGCCAGCAGTTTAGCGGCTCAGATGAACACTGAAGCTTTCTTT
>.|TRBJ2-7|TRBV25-1
CASSEGRNTLYQAYEQYF
TGTGCCAGCAGTGAAGGCCGGAACACACTATACCAAGCCTACGAGCAGTACTTC
>TRBD1|TRBJ1-2|TRBV6-5
CASSSGTGDYGYTF
TGTGCCAGCAGTAGCGGGACAGGGGACTATGGCTACACCTTC
>.|TRBJ2-7|TRBV2
CASIRGVYEQYF
TGTGCCAGCATCAGGGGTGTCTACGAGCAGTACTTC
>.|TRBJ1-2|TRBV6-5
CASSAGRADYGYTF
TGTGCCTCCTCCGCCGGCAGGGCCGACTATGGCTACACCTTC